The rows below give T cell receptor beta chains drawn from one sample of a study of T cell repertoires in cytomegalovirus infection. TCRdb processed the reads anew with MiXCR; each CDR3 protein has one entry. The sample lists 650,000 to 900,000 distinct CDR3 sequences, around a third occurring once. These receptors have no identified antigens. Sequences were derived from cultured CD8+ T cells from PBMCs, sampled from culture after CMV antigen stimulation. All receptors come from a human donor in good health (CMV status not recorded). Some clones in this sample may be carry-over from other donors' samples. Each CDR3 is given with its conserved first and last residue. A D gene is named only where the DNA matches it firmly. For some rows the clone size is stated as once, few or many, or as a class when expanded; others skip it.

.,TRBJ1-2,.,14,TRBV27,TGTGCCAGCAGTTTATCCCCCTTAGGGGATGGCTACACCTTC,CASSLSPLGDGYTF
.,TRBJ1-1,TRBD1,15,TRBV7-6,TGTGCCAGCAGCTCCCGACAGGGATCGGACACTGAAGCTTTCTTT,CASSSRQGSDTEAFF
.,TRBJ2-1,.,16,TRBV19,TGTGCCAGTACCATGTGGGGGGCCACATCCTACAATGAGCAGTTCTTC,CASTMWGATSYNEQFF
.,TRBJ1-4,.,15,TRBV6-8,TGTGCCAGCAGCAGGACAGTGGCAGCTAATGAAAAACTGTTTTTT,CASSRTVAANEKLFF
many,TRBJ2-2,TRBD1,13,TRBV7-8,TGTGCCAGCAGGTGGGACAGGTCCGGGGAGCTGTTTTTT,CASRWDRSGELFF
few,TRBJ2-7,TRBD2,16,TRBV2,TGTGCCAGCAGTGAAATGCGCGGGGGGTCACAGTACGAGCAGTACTTC,CASSEMRGGSQYEQYF
few,TRBJ2-3,TRBD2,18,TRBV7-2,TGTGCCAGCAGCTTACGCCTCCTAGCGGGGGCCCCAACAGATACGCAGTATTTT,CASSLRLLAGAPTDTQYF
many,TRBJ2-3,TRBD2,16,TRBV27,TGTGCCAGCAGTTTATCGTCTAGCGGGGGAACAGATACGCAGTATTTT,CASSLSSSGGTDTQYF
.,TRBJ2-2,.,12,TRBV6-5,TGTGCCAGCCAAGGACCGGGCGGGGAGCTGTTTTTT,CASQGPGGELFF
.,TRBJ2-5,.,14,TRBV19,TGTGCCAGTAGTATAGTTTGGGGTCAAGAGACCCAGTACTTC,CASSIVWGQETQYF
.,TRBJ1-6,.,15,TRBV6-2/TRBV6-3,TGTGCCAGCGGACCCCACCACTCCTATAATTCACCCCTCCACTTT,CASGPHHSYNSPLHF
.,TRBJ2-2,.,16,TRBV7-9,TGTGCCAGCAGCCAAGGGATCAAGCCGAACACCGGGGAGCTGTTTTTT,CASSQGIKPNTGELFF
few,TRBJ2-5,TRBD2,16,TRBV4-1,TGCGCCAGCAGCCAAGTAAAGGAGGGAGGGAACCCAAGAGAGTACTTC,CASSQVKEGGNPREYF
few,TRBJ1-1,.,12,TRBV5-6,TGTGCCAGCACCATAGGTTACACTGAAGCTTTCTTT,CASTIGYTEAFF
.,TRBJ2-1,.,14,TRBV20-1,TGCAGTGCTAGAGAGTTACTAGCCCTGCGGGAGCAGTTCTTC,CSARELLALREQFF
many,TRBJ1-6,TRBD1,14,TRBV7-2,TGTGCCAGCAGCCAGACAGGGCAGCCTTCACCCCTCCACTTT,CASSQTGQPSPLHF
few,TRBJ1-2,TRBD1,12,TRBV15,TGTGCCACCAGCACCACAGGGGAGGGCTACACCTTC,CATSTTGEGYTF
few,TRBJ2-2,TRBD2,16,TRBV10-3,TGTGCCATCAGTGAAGGTAGCGGGGAACGGGCCGGGGAGCTGTTTTTT,CAISEGSGERAGELFF
.,TRBJ1-2,TRBD1,17,TRBV18,TGTGCCAGCTCTCCCTCGGGACAGGGGGCTGGAAGCTATGGCTACACCTTC,CASSPSGQGAGSYGYTF
.,TRBJ1-2,TRBD1,13,TRBV5-5,TGTGCCAGCAGCTTCCGGACAGGCTATGGCTACACCTTC,CASSFRTGYGYTF
.,TRBJ2-1,TRBD1,16,TRBV9,TGTGCCAGCAGCGTAGTGAGGACAGGGGTTAACAATGAGCAGTTCTTC,CASSVVRTGVNNEQFF
.,TRBJ2-3,TRBD2,16,TRBV5-6,TGTGCCAGCAGCTTTAGCGGGGAGCCTCTCACAGATACGCAGTATTTT,CASSFSGEPLTDTQYF
many,TRBJ1-1,.,14,TRBV7-9,TGTGCCAGCAGCTTAAGGCAGCTGAACACTGAAGCTTTCTTT,CASSLRQLNTEAFF
few,TRBJ1-1,TRBD1,19,TRBV12-3/TRBV12-4,TGTGCCAGCAGTCCCCCGGGCGACAGGGTCGAATTTTTGGACACTGAAGCTTTCTTT,CASSPPGDRVEFLDTEAFF
.,TRBJ1-5,TRBD1,14,TRBV6-6,TGTGCCAGCAGTTACCAGACAGGGGGTCAGCCCCAGCATTTT,CASSYQTGGQPQHF
.,TRBJ2-2,TRBD2,17,TRBV6-1,TGTGCCAGCAGGGCTGGGACTAGAGAGTTTTGGACCGGGGAGCTGTTTTTT,CASRAGTREFWTGELFF
.,TRBJ1-1,.,11,TRBV7-9,TGTGCCAGCAGCCGGGACCGCACAGCTTTCTTT,CASSRDRTAFF
.,TRBJ1-1,.,14,TRBV7-6,TGTGCCAGCAGCTTAGGGGAGCTAGTTGGTGAAGCTTTCTTT,CASSLGELVGEAFF
.,TRBJ1-2,.,15,TRBV5-8,TGTGCCAGCAGCTTGGAACCGGGGCCACATTATGGCTACACCTTC,CASSLEPGPHYGYTF
few,TRBJ2-7,TRBD2,13,TRBV7-6,TGTGCCAGCAGCTTCGGTGGCGGGAGGGAGCAGTACTTC,CASSFGGGREQYF
few,TRBJ1-6,.,17,TRBV20-1,TGCAGTGCTACCACCCCCGGGATGAGCTCCTATAATTCACCCCTCCACTTT,CSATTPGMSSYNSPLHF
few,TRBJ2-1,TRBD1,16,TRBV7-9,TGTGCCAGCAGCTTATTTTCCCTGACAGGGGGCCATGAGCAGTTCTTC,CASSLFSLTGGHEQFF
.,TRBJ1-1,TRBD1,11,TRBV12-3/TRBV12-4,TGTGCCAGCAGTTTTGAGGGGGCACTATCCTTT,CASSFEGALSF
once,TRBJ2-3,.,14,TRBV19,TGTGCCTCTTTCTCGGGGAGCAGGACAGATACGCAGTATTTT,CASFSGSRTDTQYF
.,TRBJ1-4,.,13,TRBV7-9,TGTGCCAGCAGCCCCCCGGGGCAGGAAAAACTGTTTTTT,CASSPPGQEKLFF
few,TRBJ2-1,.,14,TRBV6-5,TGTGCCAGCAGCCCCTTTGACAGTGGCGATGAGCAGTTCTTC,CASSPFDSGDEQFF
few,TRBJ2-5,.,15,TRBV7-6,TGTGCCAGCAGCTCCCCCGAGAAAGTTCAAGAGACCCAGTACTTC,CASSSPEKVQETQYF
few,TRBJ2-2,TRBD2,17,TRBV6-1,TGTGCCACCGACAAAACACTAGCGGGGACGTACACCGGGGAGCTGTTTTTT,CATDKTLAGTYTGELFF
.,TRBJ1-2,.,14,TRBV5-4,TGTGCCAGCAGCTTCGCCGGGGCTGTGGCTGGCTACACCTTC,CASSFAGAVAGYTF
.,TRBJ2-2,.,14,TRBV6-5,TGTGCCAGCAGTTACGAGCCGGGGACCGGGGAGCTGTTTTTT,CASSYEPGTGELFF
.,TRBJ2-2,.,18,TRBV18,TGTGCCAGCTCACCAGGGGTGAAGGGGACGTCGAACACCGGGGAGCTGTTTTTT,CASSPGVKGTSNTGELFF
.,TRBJ2-1,.,17,TRBV6-1,TGTGCCAGCAGTGAGGACAGACCAGCTACCTCCTACAATGAGCAGTTCTTC,CASSEDRPATSYNEQFF
few,TRBJ2-5,.,11,TRBV7-8,TGTGCCAGCAGCTTAGTCACGATCCAGTACTTC,CASSLVTIQYF
.,TRBJ1-4,.,12,TRBV27,TGTGCCAGCGGTGGACACCGTGAAAAACTGTTTTTT,CASGGHREKLFF
few,TRBJ1-5,TRBD1,13,TRBV12-3/TRBV12-4,TGTGCCAGCAGGACAGGGGGCGATGAGCCCCAGCATTTT,CASRTGGDEPQHF
many,TRBJ2-3,.,18,TRBV7-8,TGTGCCAGCAGCTTAGCGGATGGACGGGGGGCCCTCACAGATACGCAGTATTTT,CASSLADGRGALTDTQYF
many,TRBJ1-1,.,12,TRBV12-3/TRBV12-4,TGTGCCAGCAGTATGGTGCCCACTGAAGCTTTCTTT,CASSMVPTEAFF
.,TRBJ1-2,.,17,TRBV14,TGTGCCAGCAGCCAAGATTGGAGAACGGGAGCTAACTATGGCTACACCTTC,CASSQDWRTGANYGYTF
.,TRBJ2-5,.,12,TRBV6-2/TRBV6-3,TGTGCCAGCAGACTAGACCGAGAGACCCAGTACTTC,CASRLDRETQYF